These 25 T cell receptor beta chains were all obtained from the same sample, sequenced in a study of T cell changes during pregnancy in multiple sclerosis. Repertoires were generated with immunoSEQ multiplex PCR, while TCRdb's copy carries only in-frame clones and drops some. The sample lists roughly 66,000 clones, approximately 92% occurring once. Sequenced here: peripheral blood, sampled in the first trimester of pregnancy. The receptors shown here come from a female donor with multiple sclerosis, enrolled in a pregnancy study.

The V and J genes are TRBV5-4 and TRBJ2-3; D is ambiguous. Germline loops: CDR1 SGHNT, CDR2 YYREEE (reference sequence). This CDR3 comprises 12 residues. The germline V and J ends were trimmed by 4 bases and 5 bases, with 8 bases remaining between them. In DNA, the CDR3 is TGTGCCAGCAGCGCCGCGAGAGATACGCAGTATTTT. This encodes CASSAARDTQYF.

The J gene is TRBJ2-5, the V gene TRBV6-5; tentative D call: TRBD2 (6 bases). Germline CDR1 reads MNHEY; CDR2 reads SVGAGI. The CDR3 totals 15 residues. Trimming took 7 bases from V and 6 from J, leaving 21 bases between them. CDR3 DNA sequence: TGTGCCAGCATCGCACTACTAGGGAGGTCAAAGACCCAGTACTTC. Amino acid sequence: CASIALLGRSKTQYF.

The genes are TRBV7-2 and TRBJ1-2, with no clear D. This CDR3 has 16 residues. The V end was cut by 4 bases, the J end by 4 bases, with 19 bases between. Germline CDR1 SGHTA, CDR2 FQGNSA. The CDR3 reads CASSSFREIKGYGYTF. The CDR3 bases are TGTGCCAGCAGCTCCTTCCGGGAAATAAAAGGCTATGGCTACACCTTC.

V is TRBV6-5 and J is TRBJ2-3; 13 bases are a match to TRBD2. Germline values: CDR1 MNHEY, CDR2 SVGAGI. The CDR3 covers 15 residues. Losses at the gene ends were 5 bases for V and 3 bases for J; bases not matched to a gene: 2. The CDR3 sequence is CASSRLAGGTDTQYF. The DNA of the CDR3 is TGTGCCAGCAGTCGACTAGCGGGAGGTACAGATACGCAGTATTTT.

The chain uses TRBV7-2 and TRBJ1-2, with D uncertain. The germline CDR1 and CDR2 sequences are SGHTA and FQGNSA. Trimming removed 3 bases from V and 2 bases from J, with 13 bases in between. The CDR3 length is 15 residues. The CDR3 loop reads CASSLLGGPNYGYTF. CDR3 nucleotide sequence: TGTGCCAGCAGCTTGTTGGGAGGCCCGAACTATGGCTACACCTTC.

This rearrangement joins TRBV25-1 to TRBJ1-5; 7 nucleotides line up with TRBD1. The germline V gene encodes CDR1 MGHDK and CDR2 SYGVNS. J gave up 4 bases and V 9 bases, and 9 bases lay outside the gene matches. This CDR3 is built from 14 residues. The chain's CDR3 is CASEGQGVNQPQHF. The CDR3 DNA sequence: TGTGCCAGTGAGGGGCAGGGGGTTAATCAGCCCCAGCATTTT.

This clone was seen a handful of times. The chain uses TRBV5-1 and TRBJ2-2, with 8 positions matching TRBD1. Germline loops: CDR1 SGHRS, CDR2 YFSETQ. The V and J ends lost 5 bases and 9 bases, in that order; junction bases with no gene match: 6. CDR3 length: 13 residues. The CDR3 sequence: CASRQDRGRELFF. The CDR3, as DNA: TGCGCCAGCAGACAAGACAGGGGAAGGGAGCTGTTTTTT.

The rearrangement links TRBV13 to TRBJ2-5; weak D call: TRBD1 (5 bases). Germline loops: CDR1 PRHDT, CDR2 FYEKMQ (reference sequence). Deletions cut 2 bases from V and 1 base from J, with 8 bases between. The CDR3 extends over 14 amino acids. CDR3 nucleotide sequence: TGTGCCAGCAGCTTAAGCAGGGCCCAAGAGACCCAGTACTTC. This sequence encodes CASSLSRAQETQYF.

CDR3 nucleotide sequence: TGTGCCAGCAGAACACGGACAGGGCCTGGGGCCAACGTCCTGACTTTC. Translating gives CASRTRTGPGANVLTF. This rearrangement joins TRBV6-6 to TRBJ2-6, with 8 bases that match TRBD1. CDR3 length equals 16 residues. CDR1 and CDR2 from the germline V gene are MNHNY and SVGAGI (reference sequence). The V and J ends lost 6 bases and 2 bases, in that order; junction bases with no gene match: 6.

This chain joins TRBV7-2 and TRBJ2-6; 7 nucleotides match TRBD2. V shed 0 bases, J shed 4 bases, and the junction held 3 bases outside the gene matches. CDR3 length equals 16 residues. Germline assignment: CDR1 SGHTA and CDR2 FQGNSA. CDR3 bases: TGTGCCAGCAGCTTAGCCGGGAGGACCGGGGCCAACGTCCTGACTTTC. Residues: CASSLAGRTGANVLTF.

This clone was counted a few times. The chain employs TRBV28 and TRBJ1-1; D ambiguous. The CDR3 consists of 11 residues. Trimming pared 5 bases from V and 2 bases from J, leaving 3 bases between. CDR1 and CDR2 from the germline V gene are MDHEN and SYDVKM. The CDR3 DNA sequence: TGTGCCAGCAGTCGTAACACTGAAGCTTTCTTT. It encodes CASSRNTEAFF.

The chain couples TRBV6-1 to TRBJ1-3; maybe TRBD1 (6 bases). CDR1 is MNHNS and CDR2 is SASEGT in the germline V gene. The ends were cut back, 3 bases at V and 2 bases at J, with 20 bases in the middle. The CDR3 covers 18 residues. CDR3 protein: CASSDLAGEQIAGNTIYF. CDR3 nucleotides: TGTGCCAGCAGTGATCTTGCAGGGGAGCAAATCGCTGGAAACACCATATATTTT.

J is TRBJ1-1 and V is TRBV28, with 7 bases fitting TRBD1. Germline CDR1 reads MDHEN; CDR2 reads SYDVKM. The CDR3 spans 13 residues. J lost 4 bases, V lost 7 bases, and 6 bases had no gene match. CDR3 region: CASIRPGGTEAFF. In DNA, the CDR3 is TGTGCCAGCATCCGACCAGGGGGCACTGAAGCTTTCTTT.

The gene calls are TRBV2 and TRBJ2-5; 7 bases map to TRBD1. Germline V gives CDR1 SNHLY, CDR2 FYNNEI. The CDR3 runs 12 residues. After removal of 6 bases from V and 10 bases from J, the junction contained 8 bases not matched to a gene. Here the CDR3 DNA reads TGTGCCAGCAGCGCTACAGGGGTGGACCAGTACTTC. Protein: CASSATGVDQYF.

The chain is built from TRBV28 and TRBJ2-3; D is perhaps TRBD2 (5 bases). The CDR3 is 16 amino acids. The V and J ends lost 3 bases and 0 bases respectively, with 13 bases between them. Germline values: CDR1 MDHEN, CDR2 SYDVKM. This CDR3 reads CASSFRGGASTDTQYF. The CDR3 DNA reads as TGTGCCAGCAGTTTTCGGGGTGGAGCTAGCACAGATACGCAGTATTTT.

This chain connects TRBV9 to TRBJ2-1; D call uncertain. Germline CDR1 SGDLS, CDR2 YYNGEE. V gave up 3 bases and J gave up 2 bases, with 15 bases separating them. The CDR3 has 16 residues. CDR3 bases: TGTGCCAGCAGCGGAGGCACGCCGGGTCCCTACAATGAGCAGTTCTTC. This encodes CASSGGTPGPYNEQFF.

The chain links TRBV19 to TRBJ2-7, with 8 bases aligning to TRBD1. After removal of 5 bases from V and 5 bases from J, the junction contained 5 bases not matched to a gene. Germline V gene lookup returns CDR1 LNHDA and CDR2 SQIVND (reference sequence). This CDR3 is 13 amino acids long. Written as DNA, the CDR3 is TGTGCCAGTAGTCGACAGGGGAGGCACGAGCAGTACTTC. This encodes CASSRQGRHEQYF.

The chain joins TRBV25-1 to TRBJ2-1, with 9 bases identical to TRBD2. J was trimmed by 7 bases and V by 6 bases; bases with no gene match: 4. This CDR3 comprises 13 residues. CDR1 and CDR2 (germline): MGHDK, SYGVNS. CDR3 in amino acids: CASRREGGNEQFF. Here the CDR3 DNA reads TGTGCCAGCAGGCGGGAGGGCGGGAATGAGCAGTTCTTC.

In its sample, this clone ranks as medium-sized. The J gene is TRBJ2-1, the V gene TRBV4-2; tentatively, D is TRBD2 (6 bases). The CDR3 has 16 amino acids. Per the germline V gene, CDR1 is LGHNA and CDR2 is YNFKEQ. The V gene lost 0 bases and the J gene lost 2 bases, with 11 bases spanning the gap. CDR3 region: CASSQDGTGTYNEQFF. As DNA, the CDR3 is TGTGCCAGCAGCCAAGATGGGACTGGGACCTACAATGAGCAGTTCTTC.

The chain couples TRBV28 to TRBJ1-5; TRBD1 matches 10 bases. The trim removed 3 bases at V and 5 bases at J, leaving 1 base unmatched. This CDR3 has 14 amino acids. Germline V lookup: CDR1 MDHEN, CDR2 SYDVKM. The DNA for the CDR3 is TGTGCCAGCAGTTTGACAGGGGGCGATCAGCCCCAGCATTTT. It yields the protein CASSLTGGDQPQHF.

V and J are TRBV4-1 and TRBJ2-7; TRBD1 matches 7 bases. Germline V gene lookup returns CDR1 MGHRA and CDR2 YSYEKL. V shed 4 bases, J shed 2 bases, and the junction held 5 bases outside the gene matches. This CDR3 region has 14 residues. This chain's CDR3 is CASSPLTGTYEQYF. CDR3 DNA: TGCGCCAGCAGCCCCCTGACAGGGACCTACGAGCAGTACTTC.

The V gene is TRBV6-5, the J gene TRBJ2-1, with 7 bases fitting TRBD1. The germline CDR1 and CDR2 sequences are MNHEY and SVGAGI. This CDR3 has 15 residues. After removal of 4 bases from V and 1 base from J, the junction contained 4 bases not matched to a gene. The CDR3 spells CASSSPGQSYNEQFF. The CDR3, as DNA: TGTGCCAGCAGTTCACCGGGACAGTCCTACAATGAGCAGTTCTTC.

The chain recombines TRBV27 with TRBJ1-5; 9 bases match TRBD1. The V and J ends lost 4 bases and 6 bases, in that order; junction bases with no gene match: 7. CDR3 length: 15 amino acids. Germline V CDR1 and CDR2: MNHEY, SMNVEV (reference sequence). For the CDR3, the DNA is TGTGCCAGCAGTTCCCACAGGGGGCTCTTTCAGCCCCAGCATTTT. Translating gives CASSSHRGLFQPQHF.

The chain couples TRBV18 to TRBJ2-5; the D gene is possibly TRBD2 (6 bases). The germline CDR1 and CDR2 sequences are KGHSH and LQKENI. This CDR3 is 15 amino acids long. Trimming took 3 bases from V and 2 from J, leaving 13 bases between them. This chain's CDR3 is CASSPRTTPQETQYF. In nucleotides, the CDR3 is TGTGCCAGCTCACCTAGGACTACGCCGCAAGAGACCCAGTACTTC. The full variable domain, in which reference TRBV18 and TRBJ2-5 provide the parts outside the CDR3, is NAGVMQNPRHLVRRRGQEARLRCSPMKGHSHVYWYRQLPEEGLKFMVYLQKENIIDESGMPKERFSAEFPKEGPSILRIQQVVRGDSAAYFCASSPRTTPQETQYFGPGTRLLVL.

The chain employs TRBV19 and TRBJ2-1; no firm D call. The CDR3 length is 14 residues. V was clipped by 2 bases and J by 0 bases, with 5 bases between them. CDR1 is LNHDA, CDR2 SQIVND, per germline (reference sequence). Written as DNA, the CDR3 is TGTGCCAGTAGTATATGGAGCTCCTACAATGAGCAGTTCTTC. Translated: CASSIWSSYNEQFF. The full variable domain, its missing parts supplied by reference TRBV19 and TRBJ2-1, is DGGITQSPKYLFRKEGQNVTLSCEQNLNHDAMYWYRQDPGQGLRLIYYSQIVNDFQKGDIAEGYSVSREKKESFPLTVTSAQKNPTAFYLCASSIWSSYNEQFFGPGTRLTVL.